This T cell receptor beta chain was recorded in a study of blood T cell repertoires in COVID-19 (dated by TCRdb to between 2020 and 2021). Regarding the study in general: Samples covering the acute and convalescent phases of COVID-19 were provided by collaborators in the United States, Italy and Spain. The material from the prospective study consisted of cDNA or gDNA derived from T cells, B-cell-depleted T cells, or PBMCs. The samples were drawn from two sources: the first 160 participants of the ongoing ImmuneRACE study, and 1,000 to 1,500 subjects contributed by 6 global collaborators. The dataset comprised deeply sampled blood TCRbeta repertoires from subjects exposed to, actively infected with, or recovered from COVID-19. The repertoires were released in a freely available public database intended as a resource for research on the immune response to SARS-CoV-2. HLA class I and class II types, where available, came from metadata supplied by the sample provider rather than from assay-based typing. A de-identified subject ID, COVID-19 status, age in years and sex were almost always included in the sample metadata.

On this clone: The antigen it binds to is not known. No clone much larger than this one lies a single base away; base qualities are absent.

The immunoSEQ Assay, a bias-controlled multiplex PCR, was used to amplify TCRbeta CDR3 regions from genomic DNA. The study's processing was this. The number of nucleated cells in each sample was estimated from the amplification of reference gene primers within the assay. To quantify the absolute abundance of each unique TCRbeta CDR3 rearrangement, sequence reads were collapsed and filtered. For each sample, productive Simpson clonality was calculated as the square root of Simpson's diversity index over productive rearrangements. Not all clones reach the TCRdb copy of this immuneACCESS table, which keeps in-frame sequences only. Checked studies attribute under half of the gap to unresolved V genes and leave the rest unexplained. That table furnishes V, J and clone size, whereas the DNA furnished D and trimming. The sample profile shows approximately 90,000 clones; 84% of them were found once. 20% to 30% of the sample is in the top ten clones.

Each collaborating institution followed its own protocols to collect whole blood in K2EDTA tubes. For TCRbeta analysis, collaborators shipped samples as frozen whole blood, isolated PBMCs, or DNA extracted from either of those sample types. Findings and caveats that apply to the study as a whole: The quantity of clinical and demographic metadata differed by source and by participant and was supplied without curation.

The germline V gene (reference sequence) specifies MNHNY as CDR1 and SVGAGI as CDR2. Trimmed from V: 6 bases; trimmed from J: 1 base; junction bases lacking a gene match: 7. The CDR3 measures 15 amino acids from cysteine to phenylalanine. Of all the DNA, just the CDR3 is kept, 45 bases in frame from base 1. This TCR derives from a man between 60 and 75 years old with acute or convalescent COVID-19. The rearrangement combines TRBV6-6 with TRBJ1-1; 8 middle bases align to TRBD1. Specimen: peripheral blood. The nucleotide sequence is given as TGTGCCAGCAGCCCAGGACAGGGACAGAACACTGAAGCTTTCTTT. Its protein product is CASSPGQGQNTEAFF.